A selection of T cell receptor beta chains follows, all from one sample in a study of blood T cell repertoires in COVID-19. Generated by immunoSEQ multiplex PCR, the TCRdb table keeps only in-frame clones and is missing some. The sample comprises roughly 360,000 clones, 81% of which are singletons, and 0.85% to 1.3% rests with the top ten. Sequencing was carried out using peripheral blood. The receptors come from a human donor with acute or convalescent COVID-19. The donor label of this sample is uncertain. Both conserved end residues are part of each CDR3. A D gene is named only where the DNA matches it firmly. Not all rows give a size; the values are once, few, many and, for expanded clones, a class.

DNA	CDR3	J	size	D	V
TGTGCCAGCAGCCGCGACAGGAATGAAAAACTGTTTTTT	CASSRDRNEKLFF	TRBJ1-4	.	.	TRBV7-6
TGTGCCAGCTCACCACCGGCCAGTGGTTACTCTGGAAACACCATATATTTT	CASSPPASGYSGNTIYF	TRBJ1-3	.	.	TRBV18
TGTGCCAGCTCACTCACCGGGACAGGGCTCACAGGAGAAAAACTGTTTTTT	CASSLTGTGLTGEKLFF	TRBJ1-4	.	TRBD1	TRBV18
TGTGCCAGTAGTATCGCAGGGTTAAGCAATCAGCCCCAGCATTTT	CASSIAGLSNQPQHF	TRBJ1-5	.	.	TRBV19
TGTGCCAGCAGCCAACATCGACTAGCGGAAACCAATGAGCAGTTCTTC	CASSQHRLAETNEQFF	TRBJ2-1	once	TRBD2	TRBV6-6
TGTGCCAGCAGTTTGGGGGCCCTGGGCTATGGCTACACCTTC	CASSLGALGYGYTF	TRBJ1-2	.	.	TRBV28
TGCGCCAGCAGGGTGACAGGGGGCTTTTCTGGGGCCAACGTCCTGACTTTC	CASRVTGGFSGANVLTF	TRBJ2-6	.	TRBD1	TRBV10-2
TGTGCCAGCAGCTTGGCCGGTTTGGGACAGGGTGATACTGAAGCTTTCTTT	CASSLAGLGQGDTEAFF	TRBJ1-1	.	TRBD1	TRBV5-6
TGTGCCAGCTCGCCACAGGGGGCAAATCAGCCCCAGCATTTT	CASSPQGANQPQHF	TRBJ1-5	.	TRBD1	TRBV18
TGTGCCAGCAGCCGTGGGGGGGCAGATACGCAGTATTTT	CASSRGGADTQYF	TRBJ2-3	.	TRBD2	TRBV11-3
TGTGCCAGCAGTTTATATGGTTTGGGAGAAGAAAAACTGTTTTTT	CASSLYGLGEEKLFF	TRBJ1-4	once	.	TRBV28
TGCAGCGTTGAAGATGAGAGAGACAGCATCTCTGGAAACACCATATATTTT	CSVEDERDSISGNTIYF	TRBJ1-3	.	.	TRBV29-1
TGTGCCAGCAGCTTAGGGCTAGCGGGCAGCACAGATACGCAGTATTTT	CASSLGLAGSTDTQYF	TRBJ2-3	.	TRBD2	TRBV13
TGTGCCAGCAGCTTAGTGGGTGGACAGGGCGAAGCTTTCTTT	CASSLVGGQGEAFF	TRBJ1-1	.	TRBD1	TRBV11-3
TGTGCCAGCTCACCCACAACAGGGGTCTCTGGAAACACCATATATTTT	CASSPTTGVSGNTIYF	TRBJ1-3	.	TRBD1	TRBV18
TGTGCCTGGAGTATCACCGACAGTTATCAGCCCCAGCATTTT	CAWSITDSYQPQHF	TRBJ1-5	.	.	TRBV30
TGCAGTGCAACTCTCCAAGAGACCCAGTACTTC	CSATLQETQYF	TRBJ2-5	.	.	TRBV20-1
TGCGCCAGCAGCTATGGGGAGGCTGAAGCTTTCTTT	CASSYGEAEAFF	TRBJ1-1	.	.	TRBV5-1
TGTGCCAGCTCACCACGGCAGCTAGACCTAGCCAAAAACATTCAGTACTTC	CASSPRQLDLAKNIQYF	TRBJ2-4	once	.	TRBV18
TGTGCCAGCCCTTTGACAGGGCCCGGAGGAACTGAAGCTTTCTTT	CASPLTGPGGTEAFF	TRBJ1-1	.	TRBD1	TRBV27
TGTGCCAGCTTGATGACTAGCGTTTCTACGAAGCAGTACTTC	CASLMTSVSTKQYF	TRBJ2-7	.	TRBD2	TRBV2
TGTGCCACCAGCAGAGATCGCGGGGACAGTGAAAAACTGTTTTTT	CATSRDRGDSEKLFF	TRBJ1-4	.	TRBD1	TRBV15
TGTGCCAGCAGCGTAGGACAGGGAAAAGAGACCCAGTACTTC	CASSVGQGKETQYF	TRBJ2-5	.	TRBD1	TRBV9
TGTGCCACACGATCAGAGGGGGCTGACACTGAAGCTTTCTTT	CATRSEGADTEAFF	TRBJ1-1	.	TRBD1	TRBV10-3
TGTGCCAGCAGATTGTGGGCTGGCGAGCAGTACTTC	CASRLWAGEQYF	TRBJ2-7	.	.	TRBV6-5
TGTGCCAGCAGTTCTCCGACAGGGGCTGACACTGAAGCTTTCTTT	CASSSPTGADTEAFF	TRBJ1-1	.	TRBD1	TRBV6-5
TGTGCCAGCAAGCTTAGGACAGGGGGGAGCTCTGGGGCCAACGTCCTGACTTTC	CASKLRTGGSSGANVLTF	TRBJ2-6	.	TRBD1	TRBV27
TGTGCCAGCTCCAACCTAGCGGGAGTAGATGATGAGCAGTTCTTC	CASSNLAGVDDEQFF	TRBJ2-1	once	TRBD2	TRBV18
TGTGCCAGCTTTCGGGGGTACCAAGAGACCCAGTACTTC	CASFRGYQETQYF	TRBJ2-5	.	.	TRBV6-5
TGTGCCAGCAGCCAAACACGTCTTCGATTATCTGAAGCTTTCTTT	CASSQTRLRLSEAFF	TRBJ1-1	.	.	TRBV14
TGTGCCAGTAGGAAAAACTCAGGAAACACCATATATTTT	CASRKNSGNTIYF	TRBJ1-3	.	.	TRBV19
TGTGCCAGCAGTACCTCGAGGGGTAGCGGGCCCCAAGAGACCCAGTACTTC	CASSTSRGSGPQETQYF	TRBJ2-5	.	TRBD2	TRBV28
TGTGCCAGCAGTTTACAGGGGGTACTAATTAATGAGCAGTTCTTC	CASSLQGVLINEQFF	TRBJ2-1	.	TRBD1	TRBV6-5
TGTGCCAGCAGCTTAATCGGCCGTAGCGGGGCCCAGTACTTC	CASSLIGRSGAQYF	TRBJ2-5	.	TRBD2	TRBV7-8
TGTGCCAGCAGTGTCCAGGATTATTATGGCTACACCTTC	CASSVQDYYGYTF	TRBJ1-2	.	.	TRBV6-2/TRBV6-3
TGTGCCAGCAGCTTGCCGGCAGGGGGATCGCACGAGCAGTACTTC	CASSLPAGGSHEQYF	TRBJ2-7	few	TRBD1	TRBV5-4
TGTGCCAGCAGCTTGGATCTAGGGGGCTCCGGAAACACCATATATTTT	CASSLDLGGSGNTIYF	TRBJ1-3	.	TRBD1	TRBV5-5
TGTGCCACTGAGGGGAACACTGAAGCTTTCTTT	CATEGNTEAFF	TRBJ1-1	few	.	TRBV28
TGTGCCAGCAGAAACCCGACAGGGGGATCTGGTGGCTACACCTTC	CASRNPTGGSGGYTF	TRBJ1-2	.	TRBD1	TRBV6-5
TGTGCCAGTAGTCCCGTACGGAGGGCCAATCAGCCCCAGCATTTT	CASSPVRRANQPQHF	TRBJ1-5	.	.	TRBV19
TGCAGGACAGGGCGGAACACTGAAGCTTTCTTT	CRTGRNTEAFF	TRBJ1-1	few	TRBD1	TRBV20-1
TGTGCCAGCACAACCAGGGATGCCACTGAAGCTTTCTTT	CASTTRDATEAFF	TRBJ1-1	.	.	TRBV6-5
TGTGCCAGCAGCCTAGAACCGAGCTCTGGGGCCAACGTCCTGACTTTC	CASSLEPSSGANVLTF	TRBJ2-6	once	.	TRBV4-2
TGTGCCAGCAACTCACAGGGGATCCCCACAGATACGCAGTATTTT	CASNSQGIPTDTQYF	TRBJ2-3	.	TRBD1	TRBV2
TGCGCCAGCAGCAGAGCGGGTACGGGATCTTTCGCAGATACGCAGTATTTT	CASSRAGTGSFADTQYF	TRBJ2-3	.	.	TRBV5-1
TGTGCCAGTAGTATAGACGCTGGAGGCAGCTACAATGAGCAGTTCTTC	CASSIDAGGSYNEQFF	TRBJ2-1	.	.	TRBV19
TGTGCCAGCAGCTTACCGGGACAGGGGGTCTACGAGCAGTACTTC	CASSLPGQGVYEQYF	TRBJ2-7	.	TRBD1	TRBV5-4
TGCGCCAGCAGCTCACAGGGCAACGAGCAGTACTTC	CASSSQGNEQYF	TRBJ2-7	.	.	TRBV5-1
TGTGCCAGCAGTGAGTTTGTACAGGTGAACACTGAAGCTTTCTTT	CASSEFVQVNTEAFF	TRBJ1-1	few	.	TRBV2
TGTGCCATCAGTGAGTCGACAGGGAGGTCTAACGAGCAGTACTTC	CAISESTGRSNEQYF	TRBJ2-7	once	.	TRBV10-3
TGTGCCAGCAGTTACTCGGGTGCGGGAGGGTCCTCCGAGCAGTACTTC	CASSYSGAGGSSEQYF	TRBJ2-7	.	TRBD2	TRBV6-6
TGTGCCAGCAGCTTGGGTTTGGTACGAGGGTACGAGCAGTACTTC	CASSLGLVRGYEQYF	TRBJ2-7	.	.	TRBV7-8
TGTGCCAGCAGCCCGGCGACAGGATCGAACACTGAAGCTTTCTTT	CASSPATGSNTEAFF	TRBJ1-1	few	.	TRBV7-8